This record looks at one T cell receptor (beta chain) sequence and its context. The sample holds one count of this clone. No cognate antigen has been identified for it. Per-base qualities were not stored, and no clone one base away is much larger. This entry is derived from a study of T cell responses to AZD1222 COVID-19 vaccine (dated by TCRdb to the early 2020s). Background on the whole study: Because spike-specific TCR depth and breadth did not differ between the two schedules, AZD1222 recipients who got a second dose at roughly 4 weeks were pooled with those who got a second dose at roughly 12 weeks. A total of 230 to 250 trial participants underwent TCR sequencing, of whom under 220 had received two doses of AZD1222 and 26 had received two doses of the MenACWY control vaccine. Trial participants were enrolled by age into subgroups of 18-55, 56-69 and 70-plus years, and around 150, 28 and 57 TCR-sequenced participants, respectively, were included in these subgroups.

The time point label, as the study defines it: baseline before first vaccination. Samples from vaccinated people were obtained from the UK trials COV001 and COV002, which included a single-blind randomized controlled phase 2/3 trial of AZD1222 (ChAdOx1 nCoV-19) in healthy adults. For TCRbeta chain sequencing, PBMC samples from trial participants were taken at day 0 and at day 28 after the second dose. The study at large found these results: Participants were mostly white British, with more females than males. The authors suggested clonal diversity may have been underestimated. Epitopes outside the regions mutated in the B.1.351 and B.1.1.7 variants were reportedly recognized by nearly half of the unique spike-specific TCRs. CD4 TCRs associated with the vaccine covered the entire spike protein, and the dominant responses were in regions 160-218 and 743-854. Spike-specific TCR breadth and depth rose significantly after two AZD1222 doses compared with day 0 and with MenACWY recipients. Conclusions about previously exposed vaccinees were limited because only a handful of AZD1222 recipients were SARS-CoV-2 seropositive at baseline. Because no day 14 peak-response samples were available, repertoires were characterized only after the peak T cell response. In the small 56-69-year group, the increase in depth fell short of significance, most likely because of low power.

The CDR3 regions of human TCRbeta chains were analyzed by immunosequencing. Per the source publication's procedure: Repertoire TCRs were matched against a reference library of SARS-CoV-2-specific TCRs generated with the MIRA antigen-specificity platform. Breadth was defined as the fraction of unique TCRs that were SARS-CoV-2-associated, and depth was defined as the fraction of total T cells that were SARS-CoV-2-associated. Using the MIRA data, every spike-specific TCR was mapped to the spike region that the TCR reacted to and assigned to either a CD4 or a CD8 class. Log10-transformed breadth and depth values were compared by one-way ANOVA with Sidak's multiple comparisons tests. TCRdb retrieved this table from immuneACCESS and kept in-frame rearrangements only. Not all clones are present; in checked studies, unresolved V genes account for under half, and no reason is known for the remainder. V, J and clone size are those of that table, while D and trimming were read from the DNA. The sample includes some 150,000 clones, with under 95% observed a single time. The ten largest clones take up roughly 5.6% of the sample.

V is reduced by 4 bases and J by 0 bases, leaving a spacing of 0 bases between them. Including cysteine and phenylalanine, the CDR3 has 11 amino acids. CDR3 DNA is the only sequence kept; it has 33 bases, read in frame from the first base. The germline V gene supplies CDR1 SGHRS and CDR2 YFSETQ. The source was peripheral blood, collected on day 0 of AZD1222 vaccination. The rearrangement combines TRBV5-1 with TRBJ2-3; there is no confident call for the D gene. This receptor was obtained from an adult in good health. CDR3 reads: CASSSTDTQYF. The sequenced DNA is TGCGCCAGCAGCAGCACAGATACGCAGTATTTT.